The 13 T cell receptor beta chains given below trace back to one sample, sequenced in a study of blood T cell repertoires in COVID-19. Generated by immunoSEQ multiplex PCR, the TCRdb table keeps only in-frame clones and is missing some. Among around 160,000 clones listed, roughly 80% were seen once. The sequenced sample consisted of PBMCs or T cells enriched from blood (not recorded which). These receptors were obtained from a woman in her sixties or seventies who had recovered from COVID-19.

CDR3 sequence: CASSPAGGRETQYF. The CDR3 DNA reads TGCGCCAGCAGCCCCGCGGGGGGCAGGGAGACCCAGTACTTC. V is TRBV5-1 and J is TRBJ2-5; 8 positions match TRBD2. CDR3 length equals 14 residues. Germline V gene lookup returns CDR1 SGHRS and CDR2 YFSETQ. Trimming took 4 bases from V and 5 from J; bases not matched to a gene: 7. Complete variable domain (other parts from reference TRBV5-1 and TRBJ2-5): KAGVTQTPRYLIKTRGQQVTLSCSPISGHRSVSWYQQTPGQGLQFLFEYFSETQRNKGNFPGRFSGRQFSNSRSEMNVSTLELGDSALYLCASSPAGGRETQYFGPGTRLLVL.

This clone was counted ten times or more. This rearrangement joins TRBV10-1 to TRBJ2-7, with D possibly matching TRBD2 (5 bases). This CDR3 has 13 amino acids. Between the trimmed V and J ends, which lost 2 bases and 3 bases, there was a span of 8 bases. Germline CDR1 and CDR2: WNHNN and SYGVQD (reference sequence). CDR3 nucleotide sequence: TGCGCCAGCAGTGAGCTAGCTGGCTACGAGCAGTACTTC. Protein product: CASSELAGYEQYF.

The rearrangement joins TRBV7-7 to TRBJ2-5; no firm D call. The CDR3 is made up of 15 amino acids. Germline lookup yields CDR1 SSHAT and CDR2 FNYEAQ (reference sequence). Trimming cost V 2 bases and J 2 bases, with 12 bases left between them. The DNA for the CDR3 is TGTGCCAGCAGCTTAAATTCGGCGGATCAAGAGACCCAGTACTTC. This encodes CASSLNSADQETQYF.

V gene TRBV19 combines with J gene TRBJ1-5; D may be TRBD1 (5 bases). V gave up 4 bases and J gave up 0 bases, with 13 bases separating them. The V gene's germline CDR1 is LNHDA and CDR2 SQIVND (reference sequence). This CDR3 contains 16 residues. As DNA, the CDR3 is TGTGCCAGTAGTACCTGGACAAGATATAGCAATCAGCCCCAGCATTTT. Its translation: CASSTWTRYSNQPQHF.

This sequence joins TRBV24-1 and TRBJ2-1; TRBD2 agrees at 7 bases. The CDR3 covers 17 residues. With 4 bases clipped from V and 5 bases from J, the junction kept 13 bases outside the gene matches. CDR1 and CDR2 (germline): KGHDR, SFDVKD. The CDR3 protein is CATSDSTLGGGNNEQFF. For the CDR3, the DNA is TGTGCCACCAGTGACTCCACCCTCGGCGGGGGAAACAATGAGCAGTTCTTC.

The V gene is TRBV4-1, the J gene TRBJ2-3, with D possibly TRBD2 on 6 matching bases. Germline CDR1 reads MGHRA; CDR2 reads YSYEKL. This CDR3 spans 16 amino acids. V lost 0 bases to trimming and J lost 3 bases, with 13 bases between them. Written as DNA, the CDR3 is TGCGCCAGCAGCCAAGAAGCGCAGGGACTGACAGATACGCAGTATTTT. This codes for CASSQEAQGLTDTQYF.

The rearrangement uses TRBV19 and TRBJ1-1; TRBD1 aligns across 8 bases. The germline CDR1 and CDR2 sequences are LNHDA and SQIVND (reference sequence). The CDR3 spans 17 residues. V was clipped by 5 bases and J by 5 bases; unmatched bases: 16. DNA for the CDR3: TGTGCCAGTAGTGTAAATGACAGGGGAAGAGGAAATACTGAAGCTTTCTTT. Protein product: CASSVNDRGRGNTEAFF.

This chain uses TRBV5-1 with TRBJ1-4; D is perhaps TRBD1 (5 bases). The germline V gene encodes CDR1 SGHRS and CDR2 YFSETQ. The CDR3 extends over 15 amino acids. Trimming shortened V by 0 bases and J by 0 bases, and 6 bases separated the two germline ends. CDR3 nucleotides: TGCGCCAGCAGCTTGGGACAGACAACTAATGAAAAACTGTTTTTT. As protein: CASSLGQTTNEKLFF.

The rearrangement uses TRBV7-2 and TRBJ2-6; TRBD2 matches at 7 bases. The CDR3 has 17 residues. The germline V gene has CDR1 SGHTA and CDR2 FQGNSA. The V segment lost 2 bases and the J segment 4 bases; nucleotides outside the gene matches: 8. The CDR3 region has the DNA TGTGCCAGCAGCTTATTGGCGGGGGTAGCCGGGGCCAACGTCCTGACTTTC. It translates to CASSLLAGVAGANVLTF.

The genes are TRBV5-6 and TRBJ1-3; the D is unclear. From germline, CDR1 is SGHDT and CDR2 YYEEEE. The CDR3 runs to 15 residues. Trimming stripped 4 bases from V and 4 bases from J, with 15 bases between. CDR3 in DNA: TGTGCCAGCAGCCACTACGGGGTTGGAGGAAACACCATATATTTT. It specifies CASSHYGVGGNTIYF. Complete variable domain (other parts from reference TRBV5-6 and TRBJ1-3): DAGVTQSPTHLIKTRGQQVTLRCSPKSGHDTVSWYQQALGQGPQFIFQYYEEEERQRGNFPDRFSGHQFPNYSSELNVNALLLGDSALYLCASSHYGVGGNTIYFGEGSWLTVV.

This clone has only a few counts. V and J are TRBV19 and TRBJ1-3; no definite D call. CDR3 length: 13 residues. V dropped 2 bases and J dropped 2 bases, with 4 bases sitting between them. The germline V gene encodes CDR1 LNHDA and CDR2 SQIVND (reference sequence). Written as DNA, the CDR3 is TGTGCCAGTAGTATAACAGCTGGAAACACCATATATTTT. It specifies CASSITAGNTIYF.

The chain carries TRBV4-2 and TRBJ1-6; 8 bases line up with TRBD1. CDR3 size: 15 residues. CDR1 and CDR2 (germline): LGHNA, YNFKEQ. V was clipped by 1 base and J by 9 bases; unmatched bases: 5. CDR3 DNA: TGTGCCAGCAGCCAAGGGGACAGGAATCCTTCACCCCTCCACTTT. Its protein is CASSQGDRNPSPLHF.

This rearrangement joins TRBV3-1 (or the pseudogene TRBV3-2) to TRBJ1-2; a weak D match, TRBD1 (6 bases). The CDR3 runs 15 residues. Trimming took 2 bases from V and 8 from J, leaving 18 bases between them. Germline CDR1 and CDR2: LGHDT and YNNKEL (reference sequence). The CDR3 DNA reads as TGTGCCAGCAGCCAACCAGGACGCACAGGGTCCGGCTACACCTTC. It is translated as CASSQPGRTGSGYTF.